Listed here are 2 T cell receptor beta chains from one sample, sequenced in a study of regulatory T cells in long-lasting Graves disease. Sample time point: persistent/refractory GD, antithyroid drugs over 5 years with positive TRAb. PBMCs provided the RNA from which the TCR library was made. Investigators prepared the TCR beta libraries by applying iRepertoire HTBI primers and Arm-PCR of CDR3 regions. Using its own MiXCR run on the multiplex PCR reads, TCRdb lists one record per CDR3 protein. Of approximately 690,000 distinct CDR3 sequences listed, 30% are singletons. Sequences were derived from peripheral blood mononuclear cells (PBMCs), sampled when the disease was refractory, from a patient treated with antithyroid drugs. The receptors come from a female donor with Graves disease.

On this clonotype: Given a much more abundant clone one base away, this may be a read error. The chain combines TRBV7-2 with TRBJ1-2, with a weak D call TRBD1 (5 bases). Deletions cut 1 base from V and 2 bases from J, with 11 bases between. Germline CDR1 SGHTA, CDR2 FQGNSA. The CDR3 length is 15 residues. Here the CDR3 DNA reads TGTGCCAGCAGCTTAGACGGGGGGTCCAACTATGGCTACACCTTC. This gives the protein CASSLDGGSNYGYTF.

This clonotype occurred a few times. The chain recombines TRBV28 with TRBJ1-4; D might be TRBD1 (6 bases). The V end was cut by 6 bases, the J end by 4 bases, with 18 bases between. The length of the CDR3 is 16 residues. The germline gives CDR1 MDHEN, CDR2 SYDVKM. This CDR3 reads CASRRDSGVSNEKLFF. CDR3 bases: TGTGCCAGCAGAAGAGACTCAGGGGTTAGTAATGAAAAACTGTTTTTT. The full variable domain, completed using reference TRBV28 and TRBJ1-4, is DVKVTQSSRYLVKRTGEKVFLECVQDMDHENMFWYRQDPGLGLRLIYFSYDVKMKEKGDIPEGYSVSREKKERFSLILESASTNQTSMYLCASRRDSGVSNEKLFFGSGTQLSVL.